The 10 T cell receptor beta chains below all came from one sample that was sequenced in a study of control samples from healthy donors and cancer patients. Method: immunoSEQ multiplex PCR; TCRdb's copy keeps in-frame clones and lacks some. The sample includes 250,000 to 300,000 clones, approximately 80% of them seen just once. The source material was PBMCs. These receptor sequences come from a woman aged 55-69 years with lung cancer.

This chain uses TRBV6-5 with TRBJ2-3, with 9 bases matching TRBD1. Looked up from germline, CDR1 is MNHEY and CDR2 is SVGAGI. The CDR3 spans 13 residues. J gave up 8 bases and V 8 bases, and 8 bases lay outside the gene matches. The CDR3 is CASVPGQGATQYF. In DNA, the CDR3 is TGTGCCAGCGTCCCGGGACAGGGAGCTACGCAGTATTTT.

The CDR3 is CASSPPGGGITYNEQFF. The CDR3 DNA sequence: TGTGCCAGCTCACCACCGGGCGGGGGGATAACCTACAATGAGCAGTTCTTC. This chain connects TRBV18 to TRBJ2-1; 8 bases align to TRBD2. CDR1 and CDR2 from the germline V gene are KGHSH and LQKENI. The V gene end was trimmed by 0 bases and the J gene end by 2 bases; junction bases not matched to a gene: 6. The CDR3 contains 17 residues.

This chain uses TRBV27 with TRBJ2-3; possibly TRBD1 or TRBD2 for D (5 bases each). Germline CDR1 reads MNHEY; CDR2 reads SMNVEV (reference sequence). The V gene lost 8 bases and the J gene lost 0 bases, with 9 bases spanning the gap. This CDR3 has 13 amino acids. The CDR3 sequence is CASGRDSTDTQYF. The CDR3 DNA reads TGTGCCAGCGGTAGGGACAGCACAGATACGCAGTATTTT.

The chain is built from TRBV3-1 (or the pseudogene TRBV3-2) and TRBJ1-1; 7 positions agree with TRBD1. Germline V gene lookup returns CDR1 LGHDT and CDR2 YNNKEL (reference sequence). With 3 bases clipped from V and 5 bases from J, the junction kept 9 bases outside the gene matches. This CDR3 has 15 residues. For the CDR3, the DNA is TGTGCCAGCAGCCACACAGGGGACGGCAGTACTGAAGCTTTCTTT. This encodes CASSHTGDGSTEAFF.

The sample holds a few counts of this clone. CDR3 bases: TGTGCCAGCAGTTCCCCCGCCGGGACAGCGAACACTGAAGCTTTCTTT. Amino acids: CASSSPAGTANTEAFF. J is TRBJ1-1 and V is TRBV27, with TRBD1 matching 7 bases. The CDR3 covers 16 residues. Germline trimming cut 4 bases from V and 1 base from J; bases unmatched to any gene: 9. Germline assignment: CDR1 MNHEY and CDR2 SMNVEV (reference sequence).

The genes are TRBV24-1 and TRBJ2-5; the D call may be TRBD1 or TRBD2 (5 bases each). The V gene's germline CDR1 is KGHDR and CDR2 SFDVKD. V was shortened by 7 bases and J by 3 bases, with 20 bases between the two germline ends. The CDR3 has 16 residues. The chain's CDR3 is CATSVVRGDEKETQYF. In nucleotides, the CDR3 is TGTGCCACCAGCGTAGTCAGAGGGGATGAAAAAGAGACCCAGTACTTC.

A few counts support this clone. In DNA, the CDR3 is TGTGCCAGCAGGGGTACAGGGCGGTATAATTCACCCCTCCACTTT. Protein sequence: CASRGTGRYNSPLHF. This chain uses TRBV28 with TRBJ1-6; a possible D gene is TRBD1 (6 bases). The CDR3 consists of 15 residues. Germline loops: CDR1 MDHEN, CDR2 SYDVKM. Trimming removed 6 bases at V and 4 bases at J, with 13 bases between.

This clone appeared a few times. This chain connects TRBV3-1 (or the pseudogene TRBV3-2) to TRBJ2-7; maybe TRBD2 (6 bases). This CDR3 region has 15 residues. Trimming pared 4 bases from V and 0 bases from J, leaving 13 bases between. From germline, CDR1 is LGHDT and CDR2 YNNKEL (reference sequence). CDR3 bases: TGTGCCAGCAGCCGCGAGCGGGCCGTCTCCTACGAGCAGTACTTC. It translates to CASSRERAVSYEQYF.

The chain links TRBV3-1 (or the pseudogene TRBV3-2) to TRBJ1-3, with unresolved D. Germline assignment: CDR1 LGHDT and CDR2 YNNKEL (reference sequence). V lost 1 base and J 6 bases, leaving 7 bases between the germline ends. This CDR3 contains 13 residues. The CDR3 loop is CASSQGLINTIYF. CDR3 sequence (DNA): TGTGCCAGCAGCCAAGGGTTAATAAACACCATATATTTT.

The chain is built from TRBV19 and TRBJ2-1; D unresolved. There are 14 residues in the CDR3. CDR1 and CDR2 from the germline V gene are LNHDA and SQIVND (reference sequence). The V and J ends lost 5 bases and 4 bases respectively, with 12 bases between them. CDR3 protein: CASSPLEEYNEQFF. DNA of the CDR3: TGTGCCAGTAGTCCCCTTGAAGAGTACAATGAGCAGTTCTTC.